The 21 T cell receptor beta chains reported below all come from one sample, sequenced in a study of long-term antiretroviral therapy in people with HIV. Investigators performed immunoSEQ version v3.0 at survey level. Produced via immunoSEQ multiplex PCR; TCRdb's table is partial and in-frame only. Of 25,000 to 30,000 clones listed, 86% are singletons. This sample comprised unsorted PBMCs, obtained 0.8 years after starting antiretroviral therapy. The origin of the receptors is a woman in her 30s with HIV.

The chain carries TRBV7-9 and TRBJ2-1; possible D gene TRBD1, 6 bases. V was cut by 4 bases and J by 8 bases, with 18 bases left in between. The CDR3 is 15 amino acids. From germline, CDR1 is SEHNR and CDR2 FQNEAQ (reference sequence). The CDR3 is CASSSMAGRTDEQFF. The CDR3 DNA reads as TGTGCCAGCAGCTCGATGGCAGGGCGGACAGATGAGCAGTTCTTC. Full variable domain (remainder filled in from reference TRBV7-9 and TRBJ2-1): DTGVSQNPRHKITKRGQNVTFRCDPISEHNRLYWYRQTLGQGPEFLTYFQNEAQLEKSRLLSDRFSAERPKGSFSTLEIQRTEQGDSAMYLCASSSMAGRTDEQFFGPGTRLTVL.

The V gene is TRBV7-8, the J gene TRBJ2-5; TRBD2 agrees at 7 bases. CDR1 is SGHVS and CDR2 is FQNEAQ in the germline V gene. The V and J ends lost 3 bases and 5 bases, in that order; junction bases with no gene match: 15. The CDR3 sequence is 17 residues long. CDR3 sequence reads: CASSLIRLGPGGETQYF. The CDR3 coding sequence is TGTGCCAGCAGCTTGATTCGACTAGGCCCCGGGGGGGAGACCCAGTACTTC. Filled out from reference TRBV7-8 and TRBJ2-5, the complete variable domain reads GAGVSQSPRYKVAKRGQDVALRCDPISGHVSLFWYQQALGQGPEFLTYFQNEAQLDKSGLPSDRFFAERPEGSVSTLKIQRTQQEDSAVYLCASSLIRLGPGGETQYFGPGTRLLVL.

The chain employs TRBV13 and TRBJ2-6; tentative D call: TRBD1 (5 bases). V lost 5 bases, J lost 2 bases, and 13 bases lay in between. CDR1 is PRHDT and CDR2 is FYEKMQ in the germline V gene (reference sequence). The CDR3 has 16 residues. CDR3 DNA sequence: TGTGCCAGCAGCCTCGAGACAGCCACTGGGGCCAACGTCCTGACTTTC. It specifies CASSLETATGANVLTF.

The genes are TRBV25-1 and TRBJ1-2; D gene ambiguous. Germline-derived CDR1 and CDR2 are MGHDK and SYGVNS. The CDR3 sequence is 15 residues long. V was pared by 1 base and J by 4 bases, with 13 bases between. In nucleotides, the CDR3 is TGTGCCAGCAGTGAATCTGTAAGAGGACCCTATGGCTACACCTTC. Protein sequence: CASSESVRGPYGYTF.

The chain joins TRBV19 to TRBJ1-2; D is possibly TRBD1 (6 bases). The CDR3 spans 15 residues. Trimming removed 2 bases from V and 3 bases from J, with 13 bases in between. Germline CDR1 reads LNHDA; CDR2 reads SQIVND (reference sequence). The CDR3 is CASSIPRGRDYGYTF. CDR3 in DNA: TGTGCCAGTAGTATACCTCGGGGGCGCGACTATGGCTACACCTTC.

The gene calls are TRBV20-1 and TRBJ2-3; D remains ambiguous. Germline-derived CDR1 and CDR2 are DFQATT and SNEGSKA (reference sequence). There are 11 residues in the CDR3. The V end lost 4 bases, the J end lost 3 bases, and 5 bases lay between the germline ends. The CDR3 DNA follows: TGCAGTGCTAAAGTTACAGATACGCAGTATTTT. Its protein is CSAKVTDTQYF.

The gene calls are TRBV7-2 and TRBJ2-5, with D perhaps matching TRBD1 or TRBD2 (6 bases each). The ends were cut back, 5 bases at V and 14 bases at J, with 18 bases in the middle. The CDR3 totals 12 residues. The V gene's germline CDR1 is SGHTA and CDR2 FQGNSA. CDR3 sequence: CASSDYWGARYF. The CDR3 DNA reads TGTGCCAGCAGCGACTATTGGGGGGCCCGATACTTC.

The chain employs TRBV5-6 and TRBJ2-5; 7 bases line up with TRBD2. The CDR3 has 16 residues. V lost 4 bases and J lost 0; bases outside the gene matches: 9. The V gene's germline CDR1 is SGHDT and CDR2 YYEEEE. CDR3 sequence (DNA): TGTGCCAGCAGCCCGGGGAGGGGAGGGTACCAAGAGACCCAGTACTTC. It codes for CASSPGRGGYQETQYF.

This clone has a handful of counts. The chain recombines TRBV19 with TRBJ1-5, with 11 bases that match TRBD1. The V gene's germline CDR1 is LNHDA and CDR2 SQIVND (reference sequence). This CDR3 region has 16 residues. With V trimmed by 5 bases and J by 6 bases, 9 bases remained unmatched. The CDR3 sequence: CASSVRLGTGGQPQHF. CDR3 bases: TGTGCCAGTAGTGTACGACTCGGGACAGGGGGTCAGCCCCAGCATTTT.

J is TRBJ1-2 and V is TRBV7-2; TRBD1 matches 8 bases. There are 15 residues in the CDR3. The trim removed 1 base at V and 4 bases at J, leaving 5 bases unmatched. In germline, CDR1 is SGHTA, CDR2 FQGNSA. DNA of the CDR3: TGTGCCAGCAGCTTAGGGCAGGGGGCAGGCTATGGCTACACCTTC. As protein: CASSLGQGAGYGYTF.

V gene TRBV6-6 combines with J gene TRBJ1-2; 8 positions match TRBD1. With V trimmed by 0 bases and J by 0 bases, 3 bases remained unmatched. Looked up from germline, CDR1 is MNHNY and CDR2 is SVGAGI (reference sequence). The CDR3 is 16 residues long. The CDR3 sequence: CASSYSGDRTNYGYTF. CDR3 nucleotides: TGTGCCAGCAGTTACTCAGGGGACAGGACTAACTATGGCTACACCTTC.

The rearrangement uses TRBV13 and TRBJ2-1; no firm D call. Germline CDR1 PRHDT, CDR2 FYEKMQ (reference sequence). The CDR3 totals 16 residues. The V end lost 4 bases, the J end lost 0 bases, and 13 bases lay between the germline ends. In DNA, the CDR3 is TGTGCCAGCAGCTCAATATCTGCCAGCTCCTACAATGAGCAGTTCTTC. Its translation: CASSSISASSYNEQFF.

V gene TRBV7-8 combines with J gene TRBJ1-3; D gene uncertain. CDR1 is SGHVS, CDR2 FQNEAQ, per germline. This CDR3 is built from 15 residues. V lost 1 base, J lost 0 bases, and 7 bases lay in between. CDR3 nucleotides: TGTGCCAGCAGCTTAGTGGGTTCCTCTGGAAACACCATATATTTT. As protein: CASSLVGSSGNTIYF.

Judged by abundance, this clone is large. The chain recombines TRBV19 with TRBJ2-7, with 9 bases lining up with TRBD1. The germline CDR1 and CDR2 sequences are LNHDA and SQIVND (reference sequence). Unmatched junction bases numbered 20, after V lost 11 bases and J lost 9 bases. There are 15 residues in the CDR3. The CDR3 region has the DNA TGTGCCGTTAGGCCACCGGGACAGGGATTTTCCGGGCAGTACTTC. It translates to CAVRPPGQGFSGQYF.

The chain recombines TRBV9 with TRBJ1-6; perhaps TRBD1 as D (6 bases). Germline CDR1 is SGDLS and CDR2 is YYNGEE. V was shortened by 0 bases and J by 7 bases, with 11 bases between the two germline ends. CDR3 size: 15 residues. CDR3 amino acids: CASSVAQGANSPLHF. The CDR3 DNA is TGTGCCAGCAGCGTAGCACAGGGTGCAAATTCACCCCTCCACTTT.

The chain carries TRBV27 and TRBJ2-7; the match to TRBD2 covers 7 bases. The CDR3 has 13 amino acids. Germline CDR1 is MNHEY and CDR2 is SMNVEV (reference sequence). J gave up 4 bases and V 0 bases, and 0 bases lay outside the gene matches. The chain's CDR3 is CASSLSRGYEQYF. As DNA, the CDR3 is TGTGCCAGCAGTTTATCGCGGGGGTACGAGCAGTACTTC.

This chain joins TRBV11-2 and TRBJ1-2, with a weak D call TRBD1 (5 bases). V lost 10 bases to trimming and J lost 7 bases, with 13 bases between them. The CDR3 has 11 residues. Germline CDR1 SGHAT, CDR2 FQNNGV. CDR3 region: CATKQGFGYTF. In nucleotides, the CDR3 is TGTGCCACCAAGCAGGGTTTTGGCTACACCTTC.

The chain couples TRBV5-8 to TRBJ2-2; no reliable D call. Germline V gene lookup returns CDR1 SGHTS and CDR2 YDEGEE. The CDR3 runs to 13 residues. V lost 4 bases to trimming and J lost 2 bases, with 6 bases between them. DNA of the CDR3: TGTGCCAGCAGCCGAAGTAACACCGGGGAGCTGTTTTTT. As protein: CASSRSNTGELFF.

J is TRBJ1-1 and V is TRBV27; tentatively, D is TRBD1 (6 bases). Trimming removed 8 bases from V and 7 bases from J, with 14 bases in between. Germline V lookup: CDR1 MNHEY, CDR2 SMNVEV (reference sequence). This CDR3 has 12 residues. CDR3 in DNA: TGTGCCAGCGGGGGCAGCTCCCTTGAAGCTTTCTTT. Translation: CASGGSSLEAFF.

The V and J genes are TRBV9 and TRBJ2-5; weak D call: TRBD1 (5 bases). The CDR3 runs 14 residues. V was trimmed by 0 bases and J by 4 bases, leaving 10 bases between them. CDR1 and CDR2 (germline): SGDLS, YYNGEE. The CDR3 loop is CASSVEGSAETQYF. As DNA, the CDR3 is TGTGCCAGCAGCGTAGAGGGGTCCGCAGAGACCCAGTACTTC.

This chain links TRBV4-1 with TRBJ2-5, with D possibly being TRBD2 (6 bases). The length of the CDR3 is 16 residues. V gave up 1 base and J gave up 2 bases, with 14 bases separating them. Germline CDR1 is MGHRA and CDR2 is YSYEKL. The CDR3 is CASSQGGGGAQETQYF. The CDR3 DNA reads TGCGCCAGCAGCCAAGGGGGCGGAGGGGCACAAGAGACCCAGTACTTC.